The entry below describes one TCR beta chain. This sample stems from a study of blood T cell repertoires in COVID-19. The CDR3 is 14 residues long. V lost 2 bases to trimming and J lost 11 bases; unmatched junction nucleotides: 12. CDR1 and CDR2 (germline): SGHRS, YFSETQ. TCRdb's copy holds only in-frame clones and misses some; the assay was immunoSEQ multiplex PCR. The sample yields 100,000 to 150,000 clones, approximately 88% seen once. The clonotype was recovered from a man over 45 with acute or convalescent COVID-19. V is TRBV5-1 and J is TRBJ1-1; 7 nucleotides agree with TRBD1. Sequenced: peripheral blood. The DNA for the CDR3 is TGCGCCAGCAGCTTTGACAGGGACGCTACGTTGGCTTTCTTT. Residues: CASSFDRDATLAFF.